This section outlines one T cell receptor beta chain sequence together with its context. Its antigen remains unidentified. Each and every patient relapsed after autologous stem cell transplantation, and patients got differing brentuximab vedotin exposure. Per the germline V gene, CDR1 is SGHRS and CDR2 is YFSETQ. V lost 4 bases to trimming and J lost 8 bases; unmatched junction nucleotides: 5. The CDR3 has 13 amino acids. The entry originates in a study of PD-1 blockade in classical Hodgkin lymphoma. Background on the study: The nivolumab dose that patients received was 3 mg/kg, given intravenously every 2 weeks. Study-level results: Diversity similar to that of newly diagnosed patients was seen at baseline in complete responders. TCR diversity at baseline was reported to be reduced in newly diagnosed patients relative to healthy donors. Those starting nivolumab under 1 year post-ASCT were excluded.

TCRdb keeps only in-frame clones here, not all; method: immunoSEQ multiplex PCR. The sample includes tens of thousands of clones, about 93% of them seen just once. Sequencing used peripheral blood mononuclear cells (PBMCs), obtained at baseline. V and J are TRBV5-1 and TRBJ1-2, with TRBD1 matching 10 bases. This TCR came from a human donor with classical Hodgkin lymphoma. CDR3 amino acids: CASSPGQGTGYTF. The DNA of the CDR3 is TGCGCCAGCAGCCCGGGACAGGGGACCGGCTACACCTTC.